This TCR beta chain came from a study of prognosis after radiotherapy for stage I lung cancer. Study information: No patient had concurrent therapy with stereotactic body radiotherapy. Study findings and constraints: Gene usage of TRBV and TRBJ reportedly differed between patients with and without metastases. Patients developing distant metastases showed lower Shannon entropy after stereotactic body radiation therapy. Unique TCR clones declined after stereotactic body radiation therapy, from a median roughly 9,300 to 7,200.

From genomic DNA, two-round multiplex PCR was used to amplify TCR beta CDR3. Every TRBV and TRBJ gene had its own specific primer in first-round PCR. TCRdb analysed the multiplex PCR reads with MiXCR anew, one entry per CDR3 protein. The sample records approximately 25,000 distinct CDR3 sequences, around 43% being singletons. This clonotype occurred many times. Its target is not known. The source material was PBMCs, sampled before or after stereotactic body radiation therapy (not recorded which). This TCR was sampled from a donor of 50 years or more with non-small cell lung cancer.

The CDR3 protein is CASSQDRDSPLHF. CDR3 nucleotide sequence: TGCGCCAGCAGCCAAGATCGCGATTCACCCCTCCACTTT. The chain is built from TRBV4-3 and TRBJ1-6; D ambiguous. The V gene's germline CDR1 is LGHNA and CDR2 YSLEER. V lost 0 bases and J 8 bases, leaving 5 bases between the germline ends. This CDR3 comprises 13 residues.